The next 14 T cell receptor beta chains were all read from a single sample in a study of human T cells and chemical hapten exposure. Time point in this sample: pre-sensitization, week 0. Indicated treatment: therapeutic diphenylcyclopropenone sensitization with weekly scalp DPC. Each CDR3 protein gets one entry after TCRdb re-called the RACE reads with MiXCR. The sample holds 300,000 to 400,000 distinct CDR3 sequences, roughly 5% seen once. This sample comprised whole blood, obtained in connection with sensitization to the hapten diphenylcyclopropenone (DPC). The receptors were gathered from a woman between 50 and 59 years old with alopecia areata. Some clones in this sample may be carry-over from other donors' samples.

Ten or more counts support this clonotype. This chain joins TRBV2 and TRBJ2-5; D is uncertain. Trimming cost V 8 bases and J 1 base, with 5 bases left between them. This CDR3 contains 11 residues. CDR1 is SNHLY, CDR2 FYNNEI, per germline. CDR3 amino acids: CASDSQETQYF. The CDR3 DNA is TGTGCCAGCGACTCCCAAGAGACCCAGTACTTC.

The rearrangement joins TRBV27 to TRBJ1-5, with TRBD1 identical over 8 bases. Germline CDR1 MNHEY, CDR2 SMNVEV (reference sequence). This CDR3 is 14 amino acids long. The V segment lost 6 bases and the J segment 5 bases; nucleotides outside the gene matches: 6. CDR3 DNA: TGTGCCAGCAGGCCACAGGGGGGCTATCAGCCCCAGCATTTT. It translates to CASRPQGGYQPQHF.

This clonotype was counted once. The chain joins TRBV28 to TRBJ2-4, with a weak D call TRBD1 (5 bases). V gave up 2 bases and J gave up 3 bases, with 26 bases separating them. The CDR3 spans 20 residues. Germline CDR1 MDHEN, CDR2 SYDVKM. CDR3 nucleotides: TGTGCCAGCAGTTTACTCAGGCTGCGAGCTTTGGAAGGGGACAAAAACATTCAGTACTTC. Protein product: CASSLLRLRALEGDKNIQYF.

This clonotype showed up many times. V is TRBV7-9 and J is TRBJ2-3, with a tentative D call TRBD1 (6 bases). The CDR3 has 15 residues. Trimming removed 2 bases from V and 6 bases from J, with 15 bases in between. Germline assignment: CDR1 SEHNR and CDR2 FQNEAQ (reference sequence). CDR3 nucleotides: TGTGCCAGCAGCTTACAGGGGCCTTATCCCGATACGCAGTATTTT. The encoded protein is CASSLQGPYPDTQYF.

V and J are TRBV14 and TRBJ1-1, with TRBD1 matching over 7 bases. J gave up 0 bases and V 3 bases, and 13 bases lay outside the gene matches. In germline, CDR1 is SGHDN, CDR2 FVKESK. The CDR3 runs 18 residues. DNA of the CDR3: TGTGCCAGCAGCCAGCCTGACAGGGCCTTACCCTTGAACACTGAAGCTTTCTTT. Its translation is CASSQPDRALPLNTEAFF.

This clonotype was seen more than once but under ten times. The chain uses TRBV6-6 and TRBJ2-3, with D perhaps being TRBD1 or TRBD2 (5 bases each). Germline V gene data show CDR1 as MNHNY and CDR2 as SVGAGI (reference sequence). CDR3 length equals 12 residues. The germline V and J ends were trimmed by 11 bases and 1 base, with 10 bases remaining between them. The CDR3 sequence: CAGGRGTDTQYF. For the CDR3, the DNA is TGTGCCGGGGGACGAGGCACAGATACGCAGTATTTT.

This clonotype was counted at least ten times. V usage is TRBV20-1 and J usage is TRBJ2-3; 9 nucleotides match TRBD2. This CDR3 spans 15 amino acids. The germline gives CDR1 DFQATT, CDR2 SNEGSKA (reference sequence). V shed 3 bases and J 0 bases; nucleotides not matched to a gene: 4. The CDR3 nucleotides are TGCAGTGCTAGTGATCTAGCGGGAAGCACAGATACGCAGTATTTT. Translating it yields CSASDLAGSTDTQYF.

This rearrangement joins TRBV7-9 to TRBJ2-5; no reliable D call. Germline V gene sequence: CDR1 SEHNR, CDR2 FQNEAQ (reference sequence). V shed 4 bases and J shed 2 bases, with 14 bases lying between them. The CDR3 has 15 residues. The CDR3 region has the DNA TGTGCCAGCAGCTCCCTCCGGGTCCTTCAAGAGACCCAGTACTTC. As protein: CASSSLRVLQETQYF.

The chain links TRBV14 to TRBJ2-3, with TRBD2 matching 7 bases. The CDR3 runs to 13 residues. The germline V gene encodes CDR1 SGHDN and CDR2 FVKESK. After removal of 3 bases from V and 6 bases from J, the junction contained 3 bases not matched to a gene. The CDR3: CASSQRGGDTQYF. CDR3 nucleotide sequence: TGTGCCAGCAGCCAGCGGGGAGGGGATACGCAGTATTTT.

This clonotype was counted only a few times. This rearrangement joins TRBV20-1 to TRBJ2-3; 9 nucleotides match TRBD1. The CDR3 is made up of 14 amino acids. The germline V gene encodes CDR1 DFQATT and CDR2 SNEGSKA (reference sequence). J lost 6 bases, V lost 4 bases, and 8 bases had no gene match. The DNA of the CDR3 is TGCAGTGCTAAGTGGACAGGGGTAGTGGATACGCAGTATTTT. Translation gives CSAKWTGVVDTQYF.

A few counts support this clonotype. V is TRBV18 and J is TRBJ1-1; D remains ambiguous. Per germline, CDR1 KGHSH and CDR2 LQKENI. V was shortened by 5 bases and J by 4 bases, with 11 bases between the two germline ends. There are 13 residues in the CDR3. The CDR3 nucleotides read TGTGCCAGCTCAGGCCCAGGAGGCACTGAAGCTTTCTTT. Translating it yields CASSGPGGTEAFF.

This clonotype occurred many times. The chain uses TRBV12-3 or TRBV12-4 and TRBJ2-5; D is possibly TRBD2 (7 bases). Trimming took 3 bases from V and 5 from J, leaving 19 bases between them. The CDR3 consists of 16 residues. The CDR3 sequence: CASSFGGAGAEETQYF. As DNA, the CDR3 is TGTGCCAGCAGTTTCGGCGGCGCGGGGGCGGAGGAGACCCAGTACTTC.

The chain is built from TRBV29-1 and TRBJ1-2; D unresolved. The CDR3 length is 14 residues. CDR1 and CDR2 from the germline V gene are SQVTM and ANQGSEA. Trimming left V 4 bases short and J 1 base short, with 13 bases between. The CDR3 DNA sequence: TGCAGCGTTGCCTTGCCCGAACTTAACTATGGCTACACCTTC. Translated, it gives CSVALPELNYGYTF.

This clonotype has more than one count but fewer than ten. The V call is TRBV28, the J call TRBJ2-7; TRBD2 is a possible D gene (9 bases). The CDR3 is made up of 16 amino acids. Between the trimmed V and J ends, which lost 3 bases and 12 bases, there was a span of 27 bases. The V gene's germline CDR1 is MDHEN and CDR2 SYDVKM. CDR3 coding DNA: TGTGCCAGCAGTTTTCCCAGGGGGCTAGCGGGGCCGTGGTGGTACTTC. Amino acid sequence: CASSFPRGLAGPWWYF.